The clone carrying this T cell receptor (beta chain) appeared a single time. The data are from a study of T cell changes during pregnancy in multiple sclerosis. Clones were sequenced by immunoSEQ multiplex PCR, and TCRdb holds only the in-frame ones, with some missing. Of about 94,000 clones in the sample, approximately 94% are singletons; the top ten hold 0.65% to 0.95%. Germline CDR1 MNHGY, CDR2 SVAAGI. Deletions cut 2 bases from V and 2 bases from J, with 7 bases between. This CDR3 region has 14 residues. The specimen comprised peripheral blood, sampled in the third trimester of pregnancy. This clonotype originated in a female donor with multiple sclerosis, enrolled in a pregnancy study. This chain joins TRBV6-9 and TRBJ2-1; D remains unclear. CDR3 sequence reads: CASSYRTPYNEQFF. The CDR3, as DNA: TGTGCCAGCAGTTATCGTACTCCCTACAATGAGCAGTTCTTC.